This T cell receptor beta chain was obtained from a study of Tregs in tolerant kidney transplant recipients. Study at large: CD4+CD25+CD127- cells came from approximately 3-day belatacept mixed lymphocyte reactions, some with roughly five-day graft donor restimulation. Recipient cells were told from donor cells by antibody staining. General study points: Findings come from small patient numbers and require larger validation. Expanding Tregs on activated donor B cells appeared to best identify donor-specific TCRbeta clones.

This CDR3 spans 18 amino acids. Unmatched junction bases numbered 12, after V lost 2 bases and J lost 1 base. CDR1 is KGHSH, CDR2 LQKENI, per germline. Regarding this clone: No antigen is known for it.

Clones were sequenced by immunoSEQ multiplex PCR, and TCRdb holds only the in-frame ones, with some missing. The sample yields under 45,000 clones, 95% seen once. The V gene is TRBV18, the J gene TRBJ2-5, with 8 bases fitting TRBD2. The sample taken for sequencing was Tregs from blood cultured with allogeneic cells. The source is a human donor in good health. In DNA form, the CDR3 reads TGTGCCAGCTCACCATTTCTTAGCGGGATCGCAGGCCAAGAGACCCAGTACTTC. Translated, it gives CASSPFLSGIAGQETQYF.